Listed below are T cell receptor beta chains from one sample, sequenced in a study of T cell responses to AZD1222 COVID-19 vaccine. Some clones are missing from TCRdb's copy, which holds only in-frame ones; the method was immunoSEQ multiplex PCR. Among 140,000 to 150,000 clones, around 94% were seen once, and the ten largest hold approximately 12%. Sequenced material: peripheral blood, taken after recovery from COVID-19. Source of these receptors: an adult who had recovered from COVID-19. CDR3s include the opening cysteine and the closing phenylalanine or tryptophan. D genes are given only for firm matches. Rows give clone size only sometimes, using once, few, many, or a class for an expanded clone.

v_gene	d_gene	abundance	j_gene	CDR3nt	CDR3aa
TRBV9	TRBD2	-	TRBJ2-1	TGTGCCAGCAGCCCCGGGACTAGCGGGGTTGAGCAGTTCTTC	CASSPGTSGVEQFF
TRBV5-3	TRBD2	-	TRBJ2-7	TGTGCCAGAAGCTTGGAGGTGAGGCGGCTAGCGGGAGACCTGGGGATTTCAGAGCAGTACTTC	CARSLEVRRLAGDLGISEQYF
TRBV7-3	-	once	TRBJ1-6	TGTGCCAGCAGCTTCAGAGGGACGAATTCACCCCTCCACTTT	CASSFRGTNSPLHF
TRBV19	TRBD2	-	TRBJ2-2	TGTGCCAGTAGTGCGGGACTAGCGGGAACCGGGGAGCTGTTTTTT	CASSAGLAGTGELFF
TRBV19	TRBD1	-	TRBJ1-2	TGTGCCAGTAGTACCCCCGGACAGGCCCGGCGCTATGGCTACACCTTC	CASSTPGQARRYGYTF
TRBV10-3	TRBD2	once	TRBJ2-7	TGTGCCATCAGTGAGTCGCGACTAGCCTTAAGTCGGGAGCAGTACTTC	CAISESRLALSREQYF
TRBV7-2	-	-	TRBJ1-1	TGTGCCAGCAGCGCGGACGGCCGAAAGGACACTGAAGCTTTCTTT	CASSADGRKDTEAFF
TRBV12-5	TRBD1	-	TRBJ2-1	TGTGCTAGTGGTTTGGGACAGGGGGCACTAGCGGAGCAGTTCTTC	CASGLGQGALAEQFF
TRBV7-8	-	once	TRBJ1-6	TGTGCCAGCAGCCCCCTGGGTGCTTCACCCCTCCACTTT	CASSPLGASPLHF
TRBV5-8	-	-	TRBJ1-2	TGTGCCAGCAACTCCGTGGCCAGGGCCTACTATGGCTACACCTTC	CASNSVARAYYGYTF
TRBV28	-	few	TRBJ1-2	TGTGCCAGCAGTTCTGAGGGCTACACCTTC	CASSSEGYTF
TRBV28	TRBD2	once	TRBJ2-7	TGTGCCAGCAGTTTTCTGCGGGAGAGCGACGAGCAGTACTTC	CASSFLRESDEQYF
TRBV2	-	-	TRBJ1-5	TGTGCCAGCAGTGAAGGAGGAAGGCTAAGAAATAGCAATCAGCCCCAGCATTTT	CASSEGGRLRNSNQPQHF
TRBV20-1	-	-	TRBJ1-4	TGCAGTGCTAGAGGGGGTGGGAAACTGTTTTTT	CSARGGGKLFF
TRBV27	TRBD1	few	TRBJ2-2	TGTGCCAGCAGTTCCGGGACAGAACACACCGGGGAGCTGTTTTTT	CASSSGTEHTGELFF
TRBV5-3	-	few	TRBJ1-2	TGTGCCAGAAGCTTTACCTCCCACTATGGCTACACCTTC	CARSFTSHYGYTF
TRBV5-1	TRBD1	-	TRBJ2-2	TGCGCCAGCAGTAGGGACAGAGCGAACACCGGGGAGCTGTTTTTT	CASSRDRANTGELFF
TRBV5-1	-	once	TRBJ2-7	TGCGCCAGCAGCTTGGGGCGGCCCTACGAGCAGTACTTC	CASSLGRPYEQYF
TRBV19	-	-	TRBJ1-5	TGTGCCAGTAGTATAAGTGGGAATCAGCCCCAGCATTTT	CASSISGNQPQHF
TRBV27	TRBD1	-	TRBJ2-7	TGTGCCAGCAGTTTCCAGGGGGCGACGTACGAGCAGTACTTC	CASSFQGATYEQYF
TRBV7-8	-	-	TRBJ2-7	TGTGCCAGCAGCTTCGGACCCGGCGTCCAGCAGTACTTC	CASSFGPGVQQYF
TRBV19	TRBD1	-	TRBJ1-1	TGTGCCAGTAGTCTCAAGACAGGGGCGAGTACTGAAGCTTTCTTT	CASSLKTGASTEAFF
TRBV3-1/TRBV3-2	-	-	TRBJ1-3	TGTGCCAGCAGCCAACTAGGGTCAGGAAACACCATATATTTT	CASSQLGSGNTIYF
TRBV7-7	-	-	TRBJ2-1	TGTGCTAGCAGCTTAGCTAGCTCCGGTGAGCAGTTCTTC	CASSLASSGEQFF
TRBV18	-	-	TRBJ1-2	TGTGCCAGCTCACCACCGAATGGAGGTGTCGACTATGGCTACACCTTC	CASSPPNGGVDYGYTF
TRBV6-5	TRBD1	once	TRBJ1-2	TGTGCCAGCAGTCGTCCAGGGGGCGGATATGGCTACACCTTC	CASSRPGGGYGYTF
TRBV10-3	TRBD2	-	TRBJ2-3	TGTGCCATCAGTGAGTCGATGTCTAGCGGAACTAGCACAGATACGCAGTATTTT	CAISESMSSGTSTDTQYF
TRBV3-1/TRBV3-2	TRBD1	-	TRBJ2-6	TGTGCCAGCAGCGGAGACAGGGACTCTGGGGCCAACGTCCTGACTTTC	CASSGDRDSGANVLTF
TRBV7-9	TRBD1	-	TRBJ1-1	TGTGCCAGCAGGCCGGGCACAGGGGGCGGGCAAAAGAACACTGAAGCTTTCTTT	CASRPGTGGGQKNTEAFF
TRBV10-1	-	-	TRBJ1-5	TGCGCCTGGTATTCTGAAGGGGGGAATCAGCCCCAGCATTTT	CAWYSEGGNQPQHF
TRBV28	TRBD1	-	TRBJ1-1	TGTGCCAGCAGTTTCGAGGGGGCGGCTTTCTTT	CASSFEGAAFF
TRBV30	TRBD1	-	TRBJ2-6	TGTGCCTCTACAGGGGAGTGGCGTGGGGCCAACGTCCTGACTTTC	CASTGEWRGANVLTF